Detailed here is one TCR beta chain. The entry originates in a study of blood T cell repertoires in COVID-19. Study information: Sites across the United States, Italy and Spain contributed samples from acute and convalescent COVID-19.

The CDR3 extends over 11 amino acids. Deletions cut 7 bases from V and 2 bases from J, with 3 bases between. Germline CDR1 is SGHDN and CDR2 is FVKESK. TCRdb's table, derived via immunoSEQ multiplex PCR, lists solely in-frame clones and lacks some. This repertoire shows fewer than 120,000 clones, roughly four fifths found once; its top ten account for approximately 17%. V is TRBV14 and J is TRBJ1-3; no definite D call. The specimen sequenced was peripheral blood. The TCR was taken from a woman aged 60-75 years with acute or convalescent COVID-19. CDR3 sequence reads: CASTAGNTIYF. The CDR3, as DNA: TGTGCCAGCACCGCTGGAAACACCATATATTTT.